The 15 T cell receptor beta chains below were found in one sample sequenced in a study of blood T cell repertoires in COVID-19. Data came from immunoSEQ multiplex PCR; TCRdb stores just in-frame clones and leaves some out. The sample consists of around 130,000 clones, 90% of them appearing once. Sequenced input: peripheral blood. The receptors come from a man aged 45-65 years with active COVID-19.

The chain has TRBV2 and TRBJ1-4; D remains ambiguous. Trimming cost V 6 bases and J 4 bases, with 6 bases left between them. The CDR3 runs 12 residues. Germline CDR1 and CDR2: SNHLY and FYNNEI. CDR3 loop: CASRELNEKLFF. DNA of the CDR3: TGTGCCAGCAGAGAACTTAATGAAAAACTGTTTTTT.

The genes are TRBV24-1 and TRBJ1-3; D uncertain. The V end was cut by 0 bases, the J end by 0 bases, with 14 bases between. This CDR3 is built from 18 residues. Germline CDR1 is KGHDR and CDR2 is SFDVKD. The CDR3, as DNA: TGTGCCACCAGTGATTTGAGTAGCCGGGAGCTCTCTGGAAACACCATATATTTT. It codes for CATSDLSSRELSGNTIYF.

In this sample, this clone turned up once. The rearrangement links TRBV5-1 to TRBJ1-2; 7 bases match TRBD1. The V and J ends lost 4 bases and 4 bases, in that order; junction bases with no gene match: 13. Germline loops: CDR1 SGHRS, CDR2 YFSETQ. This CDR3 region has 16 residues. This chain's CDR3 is CASSQGAGQTSYGYTF. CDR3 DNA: TGCGCCAGCAGCCAAGGGGCGGGACAGACCAGCTATGGCTACACCTTC.

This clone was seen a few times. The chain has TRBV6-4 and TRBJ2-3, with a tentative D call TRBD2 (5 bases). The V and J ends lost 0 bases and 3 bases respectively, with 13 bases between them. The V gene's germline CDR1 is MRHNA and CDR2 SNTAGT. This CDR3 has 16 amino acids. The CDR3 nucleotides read TGTGCCAGCAGTGACTCGCCGGGGTTTGGGACAGATACGCAGTATTTT. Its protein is CASSDSPGFGTDTQYF.

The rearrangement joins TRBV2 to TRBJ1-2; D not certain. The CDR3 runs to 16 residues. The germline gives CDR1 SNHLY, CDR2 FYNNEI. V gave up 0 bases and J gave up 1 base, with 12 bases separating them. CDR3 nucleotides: TGTGCCAGCAGTGAAGCGCGGGCCCTTGTTAACTATGGCTACACCTTC. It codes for CASSEARALVNYGYTF.

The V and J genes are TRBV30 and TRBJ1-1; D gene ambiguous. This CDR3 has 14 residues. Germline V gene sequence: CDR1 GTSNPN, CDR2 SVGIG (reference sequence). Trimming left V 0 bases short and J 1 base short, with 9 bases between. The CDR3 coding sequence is TGTGCCTGGAGTGTACGTACAGCGAACACTGAAGCTTTCTTT. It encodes CAWSVRTANTEAFF.

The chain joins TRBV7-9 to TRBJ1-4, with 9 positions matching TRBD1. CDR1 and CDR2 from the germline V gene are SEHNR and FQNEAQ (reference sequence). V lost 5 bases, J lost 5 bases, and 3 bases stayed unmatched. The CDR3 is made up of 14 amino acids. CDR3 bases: TGTGCCAGCAGCCGACAGGGGGGGAATGAAAAACTGTTTTTT. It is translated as CASSRQGGNEKLFF. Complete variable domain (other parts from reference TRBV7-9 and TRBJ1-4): DTGVSQNPRHKITKRGQNVTFRCDPISEHNRLYWYRQTLGQGPEFLTYFQNEAQLEKSRLLSDRFSAERPKGSFSTLEIQRTEQGDSAMYLCASSRQGGNEKLFFGSGTQLSVL.

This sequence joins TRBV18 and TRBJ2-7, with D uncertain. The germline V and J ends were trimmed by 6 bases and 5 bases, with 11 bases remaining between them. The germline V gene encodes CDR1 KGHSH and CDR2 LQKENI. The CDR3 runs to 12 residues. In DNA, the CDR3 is TGTGCCAGCTCCCCCGACACCCACGAGCAGTACGTC. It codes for CASSPDTHEQYV.

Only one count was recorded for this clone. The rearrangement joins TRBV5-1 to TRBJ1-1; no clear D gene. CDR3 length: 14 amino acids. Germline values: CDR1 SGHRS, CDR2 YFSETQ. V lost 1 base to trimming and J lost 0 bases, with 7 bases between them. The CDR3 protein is CASSLNSVNTEAFF. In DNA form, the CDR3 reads TGCGCCAGCAGCTTGAACAGTGTGAACACTGAAGCTTTCTTT.

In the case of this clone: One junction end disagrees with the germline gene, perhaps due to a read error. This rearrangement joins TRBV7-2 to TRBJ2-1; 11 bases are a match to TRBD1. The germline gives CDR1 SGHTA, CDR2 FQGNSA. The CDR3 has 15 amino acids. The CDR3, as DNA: TGTGCCAGCAGCGGACGGACAGGGGGCTACGATGAGCAGTTCTTC. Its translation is CASSGRTGGYDEQFF.

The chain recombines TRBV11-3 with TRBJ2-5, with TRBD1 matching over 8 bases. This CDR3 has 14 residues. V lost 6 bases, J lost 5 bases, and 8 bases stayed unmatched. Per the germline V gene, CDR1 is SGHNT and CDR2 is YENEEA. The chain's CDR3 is CASRSGGAGETQYF. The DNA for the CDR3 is TGTGCCAGCAGGTCAGGGGGCGCGGGGGAGACCCAGTACTTC.

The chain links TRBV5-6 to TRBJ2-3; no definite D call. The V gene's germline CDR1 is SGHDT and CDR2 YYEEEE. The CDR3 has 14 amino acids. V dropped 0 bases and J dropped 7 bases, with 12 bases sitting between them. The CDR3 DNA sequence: TGTGCCAGCAGCTTGGCCGTCGCGGTGAATACGCAGTATTTT. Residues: CASSLAVAVNTQYF.

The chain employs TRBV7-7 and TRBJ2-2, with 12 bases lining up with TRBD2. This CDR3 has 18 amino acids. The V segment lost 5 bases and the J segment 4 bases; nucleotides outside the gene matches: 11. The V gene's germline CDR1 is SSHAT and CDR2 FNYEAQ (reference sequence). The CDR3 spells CASSPILAGGIFTGELFF. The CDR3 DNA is TGTGCCAGCAGCCCAATACTAGCGGGAGGCATTTTCACCGGGGAGCTGTTTTTT.

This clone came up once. The CDR3 DNA reads TGCGCCAGCAGTGCCCTAGGGACAGGAGGTTCCACCGGGGAGCTGTTTTTT. It yields the protein CASSALGTGGSTGELFF. The V and J genes are TRBV10-1 and TRBJ2-2; TRBD1 aligns across 8 bases. The CDR3 has 17 amino acids. Per germline, CDR1 WNHNN and CDR2 SYGVQD (reference sequence). The V gene end was trimmed by 4 bases and the J gene end by 4 bases; junction bases not matched to a gene: 11.

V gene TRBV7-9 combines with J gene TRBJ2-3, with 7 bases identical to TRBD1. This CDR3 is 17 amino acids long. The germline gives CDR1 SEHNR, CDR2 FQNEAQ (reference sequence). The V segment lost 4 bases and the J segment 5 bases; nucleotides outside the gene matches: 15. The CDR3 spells CASSSSETGWILDTQYF. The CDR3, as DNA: TGTGCCAGCAGCTCAAGTGAGACAGGGTGGATATTAGATACGCAGTATTTT.